This TCR beta chain was observed in a study of blood T cell repertoires in COVID-19 (dated by TCRdb to the early 2020s). Study-level background: Samples from collaborators originated in the United States, Italy and Spain and spanned both the acute and convalescent phases of COVID-19. The prospective study material was composed of cDNA or gDNA derived from T cells, B-cell-depleted T cells, or PBMCs. Subjects who had been exposed to COVID-19, were actively infected with it, or had recovered from it provided the deeply sampled blood TCRbeta repertoires that made up the dataset. A freely available public database, intended as a resource for researchers studying the immune response to SARS-CoV-2, is where the repertoires were released. Sample metadata almost always included a de-identified subject ID, COVID-19 status, age in years and sex. The samples were drawn from two sources: the first 160 participants of the ongoing ImmuneRACE study, and some 1,300 subjects contributed by 6 global collaborators. Where HLA class I and class II types were available, the types were taken from metadata supplied by the sample provider, not from assay-based typing.

CDR1 LGHDT and CDR2 YNNKEL were looked up in the germline V gene (reference sequence). V ends up 5 bases short and J 1 base short, with an unmatched junction base count of 10. The CDR3 has 17 amino acids, counting the end cysteine and phenylalanine. Only CDR3 DNA is held: 51 bases, read in frame from base 1. In the prospective study, participants were about 18 to 100 years old, resided in under 30 geographic areas of the United States, and were enrolled through a virtual design. In the prospective study, cohorts were assigned on the basis of participant-reported clinical history obtained from a screening survey and a study questionnaire. Recovered participants in ImmuneRACE Cohort 3 were defined as having two consecutive negative NP/OP PCR tests, clearance from a healthcare professional, or resolution of symptoms. In the prospective study, whole blood, serum and a nasopharyngeal or oropharyngeal swab were collected from each participant by mobile phlebotomists. Additional blood draws and questionnaires over an approximately 2-month period could optionally be provided by prospective study participants. Blood samples from the prospective study were shipped frozen or at room temperature prior to DNA extraction.

Paper-wide results and their limitations: The quantity of clinical and demographic metadata differed by source and by participant and was supplied without curation.

The immunoSEQ Assay, a bias-controlled multiplex PCR, was used to amplify TCRbeta CDR3 regions from genomic DNA. In the authors' own workflow: The number of nucleated cells in each sample was estimated by amplification of reference gene primers within the assay. Sequence reads were collapsed and filtered to measure the absolute abundance of every unique TCRbeta CDR3 rearrangement. For each sample, productive Simpson clonality was calculated as the square root of Simpson's diversity index over productive rearrangements. Here the immuneACCESS table is served through TCRdb, limited to in-frame sequences with V and J called. Missing clones are a known gap in these copies; in checked studies unresolved V genes cover under half, and the rest lacks a known reason. Clone size and the V and J calls come from that table; the DNA yielded D and trimming. This sample comprises roughly 500,000 clones, 88% of them detected only once. In total, the top ten clones hold under 9.5% of the sample.

This clone was observed once. The specificity of this receptor is unknown. No qualities accompany the bases; no much larger clone lies one base away. Input material: PBMCs or T cells enriched from blood (not recorded which). The chain was built from TRBV3-1 (or the pseudogene TRBV3-2) and TRBJ2-7; 11 central bases correspond to TRBD2. This TCR came from a woman in her sixties who had recovered from COVID-19. CDR3 sequence: CASSTRLAGLISYEQYF. The sequence in DNA is TGTGCCAGCAGCACCCGACTAGCGGGGTTGATTTCCTACGAGCAGTACTTC.